A single sample gave rise to the 17 T cell receptor beta chains below, sequenced in a study of beta chain features in type 1 diabetes. Isolated RNA was reverse transcribed in full, so expressed TCRB transcripts were sequenced. The data were produced by immunoSEQ multiplex PCR, yet TCRdb's version contains in-frame clones alone and is incomplete. The sample lists 680,000 or so clones, around 16% occurring once. The sequenced material came from naive CD4+ T cells from blood. These TCRs come from a man between 18 and 35 years old in good health.

The chain couples TRBV7-9 to TRBJ1-1; no clear D. V dropped 6 bases and J dropped 1 base, with 6 bases sitting between them. Per germline, CDR1 SEHNR and CDR2 FQNEAQ (reference sequence). The CDR3 totals 12 residues. In DNA form, the CDR3 reads TGTGCCAGCAGGGTGACGAACACTGAAGCTTTCTTT. This gives the protein CASRVTNTEAFF.

This clone was recorded a few times. V usage is TRBV5-1 and J usage is TRBJ1-1, with TRBD1 matching 9 bases. The CDR3 covers 15 residues. CDR1 is SGHRS and CDR2 is YFSETQ in the germline V gene. V lost 4 bases, J lost 1 base, and 5 bases stayed unmatched. This CDR3 is CASSPGTGKNTEAFF. The DNA of the CDR3 is TGCGCCAGCAGCCCAGGGACAGGGAAGAACACTGAAGCTTTCTTT.

There are a few counts of this clone. The sample contains more than one DNA sequence encoding this CDR3. The chain couples TRBV5-4 to TRBJ1-1; TRBD1 is a possible D gene (5 bases). From germline, CDR1 is SGHNT and CDR2 YYREEE (reference sequence). Between the trimmed V and J ends, which lost 0 bases and 3 bases, there was a span of 12 bases. This CDR3 contains 15 residues. CDR3 coding DNA: TGTGCCAGCAGCTTGGGTTCAGGGAGGGACACTGAAGCTTTCTTT. This sequence encodes CASSLGSGRDTEAFF.

This clone was seen a few times. The V and J genes are TRBV7-9 and TRBJ1-3; 7 bases align to TRBD1. V trimming: 5 bases; J trimming: 3 bases; junction bases outside the gene matches: 7. Germline V gene sequence: CDR1 SEHNR, CDR2 FQNEAQ (reference sequence). The CDR3 length is 15 residues. This CDR3 is CASSPRQGVGNTIYF. The CDR3 DNA follows: TGTGCCAGCAGCCCCCGACAGGGAGTTGGAAACACCATATATTTT.

The V gene is TRBV5-1, the J gene TRBJ2-2; possibly TRBD1 for D (6 bases). V was pared by 1 base and J by 4 bases, with 14 bases between. The length of the CDR3 is 16 residues. Germline CDR1 and CDR2: SGHRS and YFSETQ. The CDR3 bases are TGCGCCAGCAGCTTGATTCCAGGGGCGGGCACCGGGGAGCTGTTTTTT. It specifies CASSLIPGAGTGELFF.

The sample holds a few counts of this clone. This sequence joins TRBV7-8 and TRBJ1-2, with TRBD1 identical over 7 bases. V trimming: 6 bases; J trimming: 4 bases; junction bases outside the gene matches: 8. Germline V gene sequence: CDR1 SGHVS, CDR2 FQNEAQ. The CDR3 is made up of 14 amino acids. The CDR3 DNA reads as TGTGCCAGCAGTTACAGGGGAGTGGGCTATGGCTACACCTTC. Translating gives CASSYRGVGYGYTF.

The CDR3 nucleotides are TGCAGCGTTGAAAGGTTTGACAGGGTCGGCTATGGCTACACCTTC. Its translation: CSVERFDRVGYGYTF. The rearrangement links TRBV29-1 to TRBJ1-2; 7 bases match TRBD1. CDR3 length equals 15 residues. With 2 bases clipped from V and 4 bases from J, the junction kept 10 bases outside the gene matches. Per the germline V gene, CDR1 is SQVTM and CDR2 is ANQGSEA. Full variable domain (rest looked up from reference TRBV29-1 and TRBJ1-2): SAVISQKPSRDICQRGTSLTIQCQVDSQVTMMFWYRQQPGQSLTLIATANQGSEATYESGFVIDKFPISRPNLTFSTLTVSNMSPEDSSIYLCSVERFDRVGYGYTFGSGTRLTVV.

J is TRBJ1-5 and V is TRBV30, with a tentative D call TRBD1 (5 bases). V was clipped by 8 bases and J by 7 bases, with 24 bases between them. The germline CDR1 and CDR2 sequences are GTSNPN and SVGIG (reference sequence). The CDR3 is 15 residues long. In DNA, the CDR3 is TGTGCCGCAAATACTCGGGACCCAGGGAGCCAGCCCCAGCATTTT. It translates to CAANTRDPGSQPQHF.

The DNA of the CDR3 is TGTGCCAGCAGCTTTAGACAGGGGCTGGAGACCCAGTACTTC. Translating gives CASSFRQGLETQYF. The V and J genes are TRBV7-9 and TRBJ2-5; 8 positions match TRBD1. CDR1 is SEHNR and CDR2 is FQNEAQ in the germline V gene (reference sequence). V lost 3 bases, J lost 5 bases, and 5 bases stayed unmatched. The CDR3 runs 14 residues. The full variable domain, its missing parts supplied by reference TRBV7-9 and TRBJ2-5, is DTGVSQNPRHKITKRGQNVTFRCDPISEHNRLYWYRQTLGQGPEFLTYFQNEAQLEKSRLLSDRFSAERPKGSFSTLEIQRTEQGDSAMYLCASSFRQGLETQYFGPGTRLLVL.

This clone was seen a few times. The V and J genes are TRBV6-5 and TRBJ2-1; D is perhaps TRBD1 (6 bases). This CDR3 region has 13 residues. Trimming stripped 5 bases from V and 3 bases from J, with 8 bases between. CDR1 is MNHEY, CDR2 SVGAGI, per germline. The CDR3: CASSQGFYNEQFF. CDR3 coding DNA: TGTGCCAGCAGTCAGGGGTTCTACAATGAGCAGTTCTTC.

This clone showed up just a few times. V usage is TRBV10-3 and J usage is TRBJ2-4; D possibly corresponds to TRBD1 (6 bases). Germline CDR1 ENHRY, CDR2 SYGVKD. This CDR3 region has 14 residues. V was pared by 10 bases and J by 2 bases, with 15 bases between. The CDR3 sequence is CATGTRQTKNIQYF. As DNA, the CDR3 is TGTGCCACTGGGACACGGCAAACCAAAAACATTCAGTACTTC.

This chain uses TRBV7-9 with TRBJ2-1; D ambiguous. Trimming cost V 1 base and J 4 bases, with 8 bases left between them. This CDR3 contains 14 residues. CDR1 SEHNR and CDR2 FQNEAQ come from the germline V gene (reference sequence). CDR3 protein: CASSLGASYNEQFF. DNA of the CDR3: TGTGCCAGCAGCTTAGGGGCGAGTTACAATGAGCAGTTCTTC.

In this sample, this clone turned up a few times. The V call is TRBV5-1, the J call TRBJ2-5, with TRBD1 matching over 8 bases. With 0 bases clipped from V and 4 bases from J, the junction kept 8 bases outside the gene matches. Germline assignment: CDR1 SGHRS and CDR2 YFSETQ. This CDR3 contains 16 residues. In nucleotides, the CDR3 is TGCGCCAGCAGCTTGGCCCAACAGGGGGTTGGAGAGACCCAGTACTTC. Translation gives CASSLAQQGVGETQYF.

Regarding this clone: The sample holds other DNA sequences that translate to the same CDR3. The chain links TRBV2 to TRBJ2-3, with a tentative D call TRBD2 (5 bases). The CDR3 totals 14 residues. The ends were cut back, 5 bases at V and 0 bases at J, with 9 bases in the middle. Germline V gene data show CDR1 as SNHLY and CDR2 as FYNNEI. The CDR3 coding sequence is TGTGCCAGCAGTAGAGGGATTAGCACAGATACGCAGTATTTT. Translated, it gives CASSRGISTDTQYF.

The chain joins TRBV5-1 to TRBJ1-1; D is uncertain. Germline V CDR1 and CDR2: SGHRS, YFSETQ. CDR3 length: 15 amino acids. V was cut by 3 bases and J by 1 base, with 13 bases left in between. Here the CDR3 reads CASSYGRPKNTEAFF. CDR3 coding DNA: TGCGCCAGCAGCTACGGACGGCCGAAGAACACTGAAGCTTTCTTT.

In its sample, this clone was seen a few times. The CDR3, as DNA: TGTGCCAGCAGTGTTCGACAGGCGGGAAAACTGTTTTTT. Translation gives CASSVRQAGKLFF. The rearrangement links TRBV2 to TRBJ1-4, with D possibly matching TRBD1 (6 bases). The CDR3 is 13 amino acids. Trimming took off 4 bases at V and 10 bases at J, with 13 bases between the two ends. Germline V gene data show CDR1 as SNHLY and CDR2 as FYNNEI.

This clone was seen once. The gene calls are TRBV9 and TRBJ1-4; D is uncertain. From germline, CDR1 is SGDLS and CDR2 YYNGEE. The CDR3 is 15 residues long. Trimming stripped 0 bases from V and 8 bases from J, with 14 bases between. This CDR3 reads CASSVGRTGGEKLFF. CDR3 DNA sequence: TGTGCCAGCAGCGTAGGGCGGACGGGAGGCGAAAAACTGTTTTTT.